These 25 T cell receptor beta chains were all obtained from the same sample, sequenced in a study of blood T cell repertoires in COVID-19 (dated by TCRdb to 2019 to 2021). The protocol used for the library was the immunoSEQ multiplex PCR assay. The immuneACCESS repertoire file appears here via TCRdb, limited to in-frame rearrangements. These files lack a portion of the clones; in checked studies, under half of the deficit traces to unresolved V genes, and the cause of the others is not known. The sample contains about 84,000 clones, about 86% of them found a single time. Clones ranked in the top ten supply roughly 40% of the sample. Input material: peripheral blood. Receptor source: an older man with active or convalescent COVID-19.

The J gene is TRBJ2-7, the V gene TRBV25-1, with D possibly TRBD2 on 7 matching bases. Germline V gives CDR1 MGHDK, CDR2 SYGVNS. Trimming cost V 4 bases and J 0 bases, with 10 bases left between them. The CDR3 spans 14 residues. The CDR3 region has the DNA TGTGCCAGCAGTGTAGGGGGGGGCTCCTACGAGCAGTACTTC. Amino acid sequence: CASSVGGGSYEQYF.

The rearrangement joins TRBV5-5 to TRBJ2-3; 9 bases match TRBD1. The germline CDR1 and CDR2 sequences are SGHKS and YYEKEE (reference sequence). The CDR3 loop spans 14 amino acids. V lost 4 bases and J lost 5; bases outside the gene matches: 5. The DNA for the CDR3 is TGTGCCAGCAGCAACAGGGGGCCCGGAGATACGCAGTATTTT. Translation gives CASSNRGPGDTQYF.

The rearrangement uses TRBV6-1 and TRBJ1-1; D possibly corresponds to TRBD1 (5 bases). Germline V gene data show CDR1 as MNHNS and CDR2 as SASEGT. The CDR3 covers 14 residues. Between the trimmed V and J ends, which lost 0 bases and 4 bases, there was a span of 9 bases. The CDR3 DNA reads TGTGCCAGCAGTGAAGCCCAGGGTCCCACTGAAGCTTTCTTT. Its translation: CASSEAQGPTEAFF.

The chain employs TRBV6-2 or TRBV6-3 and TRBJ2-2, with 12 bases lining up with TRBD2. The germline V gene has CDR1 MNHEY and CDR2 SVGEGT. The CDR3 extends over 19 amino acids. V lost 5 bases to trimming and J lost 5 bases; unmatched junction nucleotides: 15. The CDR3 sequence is CASSPGPRLAGVGTGELFF. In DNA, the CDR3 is TGTGCCAGCAGTCCAGGCCCCCGACTAGCGGGAGTCGGGACCGGGGAGCTGTTTTTT.

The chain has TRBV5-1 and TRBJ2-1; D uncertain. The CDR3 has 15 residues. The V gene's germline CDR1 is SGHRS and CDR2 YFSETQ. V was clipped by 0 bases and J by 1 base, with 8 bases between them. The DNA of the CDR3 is TGCGCCAGCAGCTTGGTTCCACAATCCTACAATGAGCAGTTCTTC. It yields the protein CASSLVPQSYNEQFF.

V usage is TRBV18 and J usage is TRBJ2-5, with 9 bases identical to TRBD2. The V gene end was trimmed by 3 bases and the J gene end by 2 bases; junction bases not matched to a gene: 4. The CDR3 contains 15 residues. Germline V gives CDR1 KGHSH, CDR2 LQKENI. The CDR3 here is CASSPNAGGQETQYF. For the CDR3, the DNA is TGTGCCAGCTCACCTAACGCGGGGGGGCAAGAGACCCAGTACTTC.

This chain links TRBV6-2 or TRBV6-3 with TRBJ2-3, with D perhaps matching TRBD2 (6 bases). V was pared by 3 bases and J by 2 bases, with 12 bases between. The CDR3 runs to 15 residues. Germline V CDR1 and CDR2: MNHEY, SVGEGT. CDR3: CASSYGRGNTDTQYF. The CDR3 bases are TGTGCCAGCAGTTATGGGCGGGGAAACACAGATACGCAGTATTTT.

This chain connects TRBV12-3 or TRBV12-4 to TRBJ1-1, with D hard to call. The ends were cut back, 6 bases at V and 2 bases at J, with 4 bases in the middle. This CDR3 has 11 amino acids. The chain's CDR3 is CASSQNTEAFF. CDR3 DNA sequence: TGTGCCAGCAGCCAAAACACTGAAGCTTTCTTT.

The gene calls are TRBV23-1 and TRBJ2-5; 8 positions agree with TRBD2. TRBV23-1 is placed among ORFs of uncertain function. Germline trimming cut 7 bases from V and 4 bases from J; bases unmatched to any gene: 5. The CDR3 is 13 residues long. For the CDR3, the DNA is TGCGCCAGCAAAGCGGGGGCCGGAGAGACCCAGTACTTC. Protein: CASKAGAGETQYF.

CDR3 residues: CASSLLGVASGANVLTF. The DNA of the CDR3 is TGTGCCAGCAGCTTATTAGGGGTTGCCTCTGGGGCCAACGTCCTGACTTTC. V and J are TRBV7-2 and TRBJ2-6; maybe TRBD1 (5 bases). V was trimmed by 2 bases and J by 0 bases, leaving 11 bases between them. The CDR3 is 17 amino acids. Germline CDR1 reads SGHTA; CDR2 reads FQGNSA.

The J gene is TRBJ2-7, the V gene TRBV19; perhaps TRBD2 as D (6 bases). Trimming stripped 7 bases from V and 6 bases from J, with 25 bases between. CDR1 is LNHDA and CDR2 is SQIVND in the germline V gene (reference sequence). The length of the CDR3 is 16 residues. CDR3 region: CASTPVSGVLGGEQYF. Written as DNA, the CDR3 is TGTGCCAGTACCCCAGTATCGGGGGTGCTTGGGGGCGAGCAGTACTTC.

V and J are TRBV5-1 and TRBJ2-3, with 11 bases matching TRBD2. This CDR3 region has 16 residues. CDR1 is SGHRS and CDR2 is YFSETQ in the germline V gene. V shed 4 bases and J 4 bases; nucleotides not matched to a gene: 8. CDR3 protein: CASSQTSGGLPDTQYF. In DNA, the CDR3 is TGCGCCAGCAGCCAAACTAGCGGGGGATTACCAGATACGCAGTATTTT.

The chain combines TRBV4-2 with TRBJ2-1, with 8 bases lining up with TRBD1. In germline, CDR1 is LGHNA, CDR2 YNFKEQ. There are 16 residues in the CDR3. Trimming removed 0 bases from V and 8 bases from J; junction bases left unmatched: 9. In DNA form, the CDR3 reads TGTGCCAGCAGCCAAGATATGGCGGACAGGGCCGATGAGCAGTTCTTC. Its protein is CASSQDMADRADEQFF.

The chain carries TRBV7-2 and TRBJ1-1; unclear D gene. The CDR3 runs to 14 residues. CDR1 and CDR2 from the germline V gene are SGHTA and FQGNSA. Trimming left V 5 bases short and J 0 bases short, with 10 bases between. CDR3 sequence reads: CASSQRSVNTEAFF. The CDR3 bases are TGTGCCAGCAGCCAGCGGAGTGTGAACACTGAAGCTTTCTTT.

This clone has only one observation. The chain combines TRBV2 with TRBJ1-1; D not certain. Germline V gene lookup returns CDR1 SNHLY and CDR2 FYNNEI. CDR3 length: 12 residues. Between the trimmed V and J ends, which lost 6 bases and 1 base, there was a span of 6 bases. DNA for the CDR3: TGTGCCAGCAGACGAGGGAACACTGAAGCTTTCTTT. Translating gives CASRRGNTEAFF.

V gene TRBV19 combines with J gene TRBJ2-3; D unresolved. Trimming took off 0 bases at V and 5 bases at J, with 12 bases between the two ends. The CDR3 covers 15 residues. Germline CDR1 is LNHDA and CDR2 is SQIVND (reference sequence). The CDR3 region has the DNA TGTGCCAGTAGTATAGACGAGAGCGCGCGAGATACGCAGTATTTT. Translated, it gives CASSIDESARDTQYF. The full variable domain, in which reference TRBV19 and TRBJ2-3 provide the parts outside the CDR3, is DGGITQSPKYLFRKEGQNVTLSCEQNLNHDAMYWYRQDPGQGLRLIYYSQIVNDFQKGDIAEGYSVSREKKESFPLTVTSAQKNPTAFYLCASSIDESARDTQYFGPGTRLTVL.

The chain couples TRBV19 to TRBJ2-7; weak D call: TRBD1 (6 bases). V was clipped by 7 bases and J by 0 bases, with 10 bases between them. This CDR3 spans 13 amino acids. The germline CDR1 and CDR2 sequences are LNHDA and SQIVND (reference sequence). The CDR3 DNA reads TGTGCCAGTAAACGGACAGACTCCTACGAGCAGTACTTC. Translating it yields CASKRTDSYEQYF.

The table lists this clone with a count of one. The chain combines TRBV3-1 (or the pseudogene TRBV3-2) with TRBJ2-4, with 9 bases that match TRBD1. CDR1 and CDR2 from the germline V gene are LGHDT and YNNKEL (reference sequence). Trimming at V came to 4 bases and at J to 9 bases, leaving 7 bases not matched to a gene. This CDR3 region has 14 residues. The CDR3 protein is CASSPPPGQGIQYF. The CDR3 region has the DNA TGTGCCAGCAGCCCGCCCCCGGGACAGGGCATTCAGTACTTC.

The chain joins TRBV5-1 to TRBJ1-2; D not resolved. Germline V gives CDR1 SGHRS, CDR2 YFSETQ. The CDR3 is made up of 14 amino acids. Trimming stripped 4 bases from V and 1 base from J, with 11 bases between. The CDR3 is CASSPSTGNYGYTF. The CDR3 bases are TGCGCCAGCAGCCCATCGACGGGTAACTATGGCTACACCTTC.

CDR3: CASSLARTSGVGSGNTIYF. DNA for the CDR3: TGTGCCAGCAGCTTAGCGAGGACCTCAGGGGTTGGCTCTGGAAACACCATATATTTT. This rearrangement joins TRBV7-6 to TRBJ1-3; D is perhaps TRBD1 (6 bases). The germline V and J ends were trimmed by 0 bases and 0 bases, with 18 bases remaining between them. The CDR3 runs to 19 residues. Germline lookup yields CDR1 SGHVS and CDR2 FNYEAQ.

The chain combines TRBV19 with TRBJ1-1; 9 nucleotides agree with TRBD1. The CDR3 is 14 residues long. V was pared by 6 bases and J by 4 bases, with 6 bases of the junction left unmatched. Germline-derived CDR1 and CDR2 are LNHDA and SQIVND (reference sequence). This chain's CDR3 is CASRAGDRATEAFF. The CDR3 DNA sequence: TGTGCCAGTAGGGCAGGGGACAGGGCCACTGAAGCTTTCTTT. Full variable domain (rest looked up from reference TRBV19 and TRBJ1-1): DGGITQSPKYLFRKEGQNVTLSCEQNLNHDAMYWYRQDPGQGLRLIYYSQIVNDFQKGDIAEGYSVSREKKESFPLTVTSAQKNPTAFYLCASRAGDRATEAFFGQGTRLTVV.

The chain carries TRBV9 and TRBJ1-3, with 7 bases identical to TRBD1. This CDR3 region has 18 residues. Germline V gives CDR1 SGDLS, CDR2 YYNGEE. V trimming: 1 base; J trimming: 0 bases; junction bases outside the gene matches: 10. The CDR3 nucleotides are TGTGCCAGCAGCGTATCGGGCCCGGGACAGAACTCTGGAAACACCATATATTTT. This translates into CASSVSGPGQNSGNTIYF.

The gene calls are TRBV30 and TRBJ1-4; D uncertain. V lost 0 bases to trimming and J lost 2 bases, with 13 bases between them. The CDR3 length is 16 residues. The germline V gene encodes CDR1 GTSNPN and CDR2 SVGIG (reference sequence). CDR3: CAWSVRIRGTNEKLFF. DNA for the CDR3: TGTGCCTGGAGTGTTCGCATCCGAGGGACTAATGAAAAACTGTTTTTT.

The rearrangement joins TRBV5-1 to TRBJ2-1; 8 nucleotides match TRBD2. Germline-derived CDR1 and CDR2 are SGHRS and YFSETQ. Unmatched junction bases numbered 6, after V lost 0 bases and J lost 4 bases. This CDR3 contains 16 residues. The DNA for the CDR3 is TGCGCCAGCAGCTTGGGAGGTAGCGGGAATTACAATGAGCAGTTCTTC. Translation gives CASSLGGSGNYNEQFF.

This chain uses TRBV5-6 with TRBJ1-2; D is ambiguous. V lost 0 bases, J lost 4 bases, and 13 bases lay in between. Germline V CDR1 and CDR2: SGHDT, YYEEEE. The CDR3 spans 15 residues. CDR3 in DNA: TGTGCCAGCAGCTTGGAGGAGGCGGAGTTCTATGGCTACACCTTC. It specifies CASSLEEAEFYGYTF. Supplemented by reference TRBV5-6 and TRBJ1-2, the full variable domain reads DAGVTQSPTHLIKTRGQQVTLRCSPKSGHDTVSWYQQALGQGPQFIFQYYEEEERQRGNFPDRFSGHQFPNYSSELNVNALLLGDSALYLCASSLEEAEFYGYTFGSGTRLTVV.